This T cell receptor beta chain was observed in a study of OX40 agonist ivuxolimab in advanced cancers. About the study: Three partial responders included one hepatocellular carcinoma patient and two cutaneous melanoma patients.

Study-level points and caveats: The specificity for antigen of the expanded peripheral T cells was not determined. Dose levels from 0.1 to 3.0 mg/kg saw CD4+ and CD8+ blood T cells expand clonally by week 6.

The CDR3 sequence is 14 residues long. The germline V and J ends were trimmed by 5 bases and 7 bases, with 18 bases remaining between them. Germline V gene data show CDR1 as MNHEY and CDR2 as SVGAGI. About this clone: The antigen remains unidentified.

Autoimmune disease history or systemic immunosuppression disqualified patients. The table came from immunoSEQ multiplex PCR; TCRdb's copy has only in-frame clones and leaves some out. The sample holds tens of thousands of clones, around nine tenths seen once. The starting material was CD4+ or CD8+ T cells sorted from blood, obtained in a trial of the OX40 agonist ivuxolimab. The V gene is TRBV6-5, the J gene TRBJ2-7, with D possibly TRBD2 on 6 matching bases. The TCR sequence derives from an adult with an advanced solid tumor such as melanoma, head and neck, liver or kidney cancer. The CDR3 coding sequence is TGTGCCAGCAGTGGCGGGGTCCTTACTGGGGAGCAGTACTTC. It yields the protein CASSGGVLTGEQYF.